This T cell receptor (beta chain) was observed in a study of control samples from healthy donors and cancer patients. Using immunoSEQ multiplex PCR, the repertoire was profiled, and TCRdb retains in-frame clones only, with some absent. The sample has 170,000 or so clones; 85% to 95% are singletons. This clone was seen just once. The sequence was obtained from a woman between 18 and 29 years old in good health. The sample taken for sequencing was blood.

The CDR3 spells CASSTRGVGAFF. The CDR3 DNA reads as TGTGCCAGCAGTACTAGGGGTGTAGGAGCTTTCTTT. This chain connects TRBV6-5 to TRBJ1-1; weak D call: TRBD1 (5 bases). This CDR3 contains 12 residues. Germline-derived CDR1 and CDR2 are MNHEY and SVGAGI. V lost 5 bases and J lost 10, with 14 bases in between.